The clone carrying this TCR beta chain was seen a few times. Antigen unknown. This sample was included in a study of vaccination and CD4 T cells after COVID-19. Study observations and caveats: When vaccine-specific clones from convalescent patients were examined, 304 of 307 were spike mono-reactive.

Cultured CD4+ T cell DNA was sequenced using the Oncomine TCR Beta short-read assay. Cultures of CD4+ T cells served as the source for extracting genomic DNA. TCRdb processed the PCR reads anew with MiXCR; each CDR3 protein has one entry. The sample has 8,000 or so distinct CDR3 sequences, 55% seen once; the top ten hold 35% to 55%. As for treatment: approximately nine-day PBMC culture with coronavirus spike peptide pools or control peptides (ViraFEST assay). Dates of positive PCR ran from March to December 2020, before US Alpha, Beta and Delta variants. V lost 5 bases to trimming and J lost 7 bases, with 15 bases between them. Germline V gives CDR1 SNHLY, CDR2 FYNNEI. The CDR3 sequence is 14 residues long.

The chain combines TRBV2 with TRBJ1-5, with D perhaps TRBD1 (5 bases). This receptor was obtained from a human donor who had recovered from COVID-19. Material: CD4+ T cells from blood, cultured in vitro. CDR3 sequence reads: CASSLGDTRQPQHF. CDR3 nucleotides: TGTGCCAGCAGTTTAGGGGATACTCGGCAGCCCCAGCATTTT. The full variable domain, in which reference TRBV2 and TRBJ1-5 provide the parts outside the CDR3, is EPEVTQTPSHQVTQMGQEVILRCVPISNHLYFYWYRQILGQKVEFLVSFYNNEISEKSEIFDDQFSVERPDGSNFTLKIRSTKLEDSAMYFCASSLGDTRQPQHFGDGTRLSIL.